The sample holds a few counts of the clone carrying this T cell receptor beta chain. Its antigen is undetermined. This entry is derived from a study of T cells after yellow fever vaccination. Background on the study: SMART-Seq v4 Ultra Low Input prepared the low-cell-number fractions. Study observations and caveats: Once the booster was given, most primary-vaccination clones reappeared, at approximately 97% for CD4 and 85% to 90% for CD8.

TCRdb ran MiXCR on the 5' RACE reads and lists one entry per CDR3 protein. In the table there are approximately 300,000 distinct CDR3 sequences, around 13% of which are singletons. Between the trimmed V and J ends, which lost 3 bases and 5 bases, there was a span of 14 bases. This CDR3 comprises 14 residues. Germline V gene data show CDR1 as ENHRY and CDR2 as SYGVKD. The TCR originated in a man aged 30 to 45 who received the YFV17D yellow fever vaccine. This chain joins TRBV10-3 and TRBJ2-7; D remains ambiguous. The material sequenced was CD4+ T cells sorted from PBMCs, taken 45 days after the yellow fever booster vaccination. The CDR3 is CAISDEKNTHEQYF. CDR3 coding DNA: TGTGCCATCAGTGATGAGAAAAATACCCACGAGCAGTACTTC.